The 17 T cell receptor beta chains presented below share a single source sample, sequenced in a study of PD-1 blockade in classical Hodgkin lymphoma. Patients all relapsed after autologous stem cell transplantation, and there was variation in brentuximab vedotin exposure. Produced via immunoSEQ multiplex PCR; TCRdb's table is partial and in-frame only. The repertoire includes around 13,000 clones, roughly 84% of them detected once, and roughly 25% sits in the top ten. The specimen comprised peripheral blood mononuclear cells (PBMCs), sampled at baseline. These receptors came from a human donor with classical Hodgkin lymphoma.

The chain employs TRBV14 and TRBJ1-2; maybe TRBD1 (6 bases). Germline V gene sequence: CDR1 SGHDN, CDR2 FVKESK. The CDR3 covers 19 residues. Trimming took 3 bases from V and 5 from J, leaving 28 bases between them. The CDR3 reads CASSQDSPSGGQLRYGYTF. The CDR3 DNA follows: TGTGCCAGCAGCCAGGATTCCCCAAGCGGGGGGCAACTGAGATATGGCTACACCTTC.

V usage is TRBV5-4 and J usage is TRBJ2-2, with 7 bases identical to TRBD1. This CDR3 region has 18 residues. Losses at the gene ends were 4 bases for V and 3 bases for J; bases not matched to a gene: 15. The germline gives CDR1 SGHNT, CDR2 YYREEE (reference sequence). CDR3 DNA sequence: TGTGCCAGCAGCATCGGCCGGGACAGCCCCACTTACACCGGGGAGCTGTTTTTT. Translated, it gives CASSIGRDSPTYTGELFF.

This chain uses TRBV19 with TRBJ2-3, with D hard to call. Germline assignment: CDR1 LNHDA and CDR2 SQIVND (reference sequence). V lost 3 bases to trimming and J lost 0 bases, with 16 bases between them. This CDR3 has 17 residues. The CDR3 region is CASSMRSAQLSTDTQYF. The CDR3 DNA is TGTGCCAGTAGTATGAGGTCAGCCCAACTTAGCACAGATACGCAGTATTTT.

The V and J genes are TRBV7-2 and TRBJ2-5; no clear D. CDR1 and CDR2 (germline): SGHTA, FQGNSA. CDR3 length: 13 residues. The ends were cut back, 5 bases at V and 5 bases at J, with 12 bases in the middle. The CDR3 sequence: CASSPGVRETQYF. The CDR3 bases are TGTGCCAGCAGCCCGGGTGTTCGGGAGACCCAGTACTTC.

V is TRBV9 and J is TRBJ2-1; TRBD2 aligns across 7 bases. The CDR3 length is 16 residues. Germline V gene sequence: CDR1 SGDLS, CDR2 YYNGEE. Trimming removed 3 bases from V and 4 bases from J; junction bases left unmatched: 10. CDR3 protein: CASSAPWEGPYNEQFF. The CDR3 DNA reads TGTGCCAGCAGCGCCCCATGGGAGGGGCCTTACAATGAGCAGTTCTTC.

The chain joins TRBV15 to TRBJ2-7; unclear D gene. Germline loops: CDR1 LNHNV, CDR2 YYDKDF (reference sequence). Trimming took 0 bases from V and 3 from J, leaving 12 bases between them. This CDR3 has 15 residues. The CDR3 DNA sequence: TGTGCCACCAGCAGAGATGTGGGCTCGGTCTACGAGCAGTACTTC. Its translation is CATSRDVGSVYEQYF. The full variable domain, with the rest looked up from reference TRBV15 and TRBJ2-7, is DAMVIQNPRYQVTQFGKPVTLSCSQTLNHNVMYWYQQKSSQAPKLLFHYYDKDFNNEADTPDNFQSRRPNTSFCFLDIRSPGLGDTAMYLCATSRDVGSVYEQYFGPGTRLTVT.

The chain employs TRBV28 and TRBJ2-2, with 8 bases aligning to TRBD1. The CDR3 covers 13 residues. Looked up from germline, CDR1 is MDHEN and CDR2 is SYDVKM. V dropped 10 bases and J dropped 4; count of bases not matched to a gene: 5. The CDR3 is CATRTGFTGELFF. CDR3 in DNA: TGTGCCACTCGGACAGGGTTCACCGGGGAGCTGTTTTTT.

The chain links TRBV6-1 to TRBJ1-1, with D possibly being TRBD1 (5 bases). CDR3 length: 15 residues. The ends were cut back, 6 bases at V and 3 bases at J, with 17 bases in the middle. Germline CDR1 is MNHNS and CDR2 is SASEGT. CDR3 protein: CASRDRGAGHTEAFF. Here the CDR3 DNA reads TGTGCCAGCAGAGATCGCGGGGCCGGGCACACTGAAGCTTTCTTT.

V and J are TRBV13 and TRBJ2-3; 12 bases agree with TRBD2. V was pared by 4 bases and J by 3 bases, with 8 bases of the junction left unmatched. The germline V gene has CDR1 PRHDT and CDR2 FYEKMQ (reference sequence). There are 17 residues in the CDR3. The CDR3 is CASSSKTSGGKTDTQYF. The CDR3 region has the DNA TGTGCCAGCAGCTCGAAAACTAGCGGGGGGAAAACAGATACGCAGTATTTT.

CDR3 amino acids: CASSPSMNTEAFF. The CDR3 DNA follows: TGTGCCAGCTCACCATCAATGAACACTGAAGCTTTCTTT. V and J are TRBV18 and TRBJ1-1, with D hard to call. The CDR3 has 13 residues. Germline V gene lookup returns CDR1 KGHSH and CDR2 LQKENI. The V gene lost 2 bases and the J gene lost 0 bases, with 4 bases spanning the gap.

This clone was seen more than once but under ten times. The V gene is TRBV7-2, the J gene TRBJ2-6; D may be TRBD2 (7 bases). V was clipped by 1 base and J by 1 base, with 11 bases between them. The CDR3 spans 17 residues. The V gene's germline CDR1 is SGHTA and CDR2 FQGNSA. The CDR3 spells CASSLGGGASGANVLTF. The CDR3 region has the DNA TGTGCCAGCAGCTTAGGGGGGGGCGCATCTGGGGCCAACGTCCTGACTTTC.

CDR3 sequence reads: CASSLGPAGDNEQFF. The CDR3 DNA is TGCGCCAGCAGCTTAGGCCCAGCGGGAGACAATGAGCAGTTCTTC. The chain uses TRBV5-1 and TRBJ2-1, with TRBD2 identical over 8 bases. The CDR3 extends over 15 amino acids. CDR1 and CDR2 from the germline V gene are SGHRS and YFSETQ. V dropped 2 bases and J dropped 5; count of bases not matched to a gene: 6. Together with reference TRBV5-1 and TRBJ2-1, the CDR3 gives the full variable domain: KAGVTQTPRYLIKTRGQQVTLSCSPISGHRSVSWYQQTPGQGLQFLFEYFSETQRNKGNFPGRFSGRQFSNSRSEMNVSTLELGDSALYLCASSLGPAGDNEQFFGPGTRLTVL.

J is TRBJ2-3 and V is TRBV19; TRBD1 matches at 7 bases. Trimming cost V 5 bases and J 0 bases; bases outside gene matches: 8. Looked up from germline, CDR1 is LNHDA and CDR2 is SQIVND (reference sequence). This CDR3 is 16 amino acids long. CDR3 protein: CASSQGVAVSTDTQYF. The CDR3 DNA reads TGTGCCAGTAGTCAGGGGGTAGCAGTAAGCACAGATACGCAGTATTTT. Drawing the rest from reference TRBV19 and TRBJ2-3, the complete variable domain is DGGITQSPKYLFRKEGQNVTLSCEQNLNHDAMYWYRQDPGQGLRLIYYSQIVNDFQKGDIAEGYSVSREKKESFPLTVTSAQKNPTAFYLCASSQGVAVSTDTQYFGPGTRLTVL.

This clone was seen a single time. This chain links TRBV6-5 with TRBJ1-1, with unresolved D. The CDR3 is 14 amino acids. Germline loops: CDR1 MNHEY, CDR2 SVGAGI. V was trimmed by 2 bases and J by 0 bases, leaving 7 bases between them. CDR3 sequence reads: CASSYQRMNTEAFF. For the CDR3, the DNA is TGTGCCAGCAGTTACCAGAGAATGAACACTGAAGCTTTCTTT.

CDR3 sequence reads: CASSMRGGQDNQPQHF. As DNA, the CDR3 is TGTGCCAGTAGTATGAGGGGCGGGCAGGACAATCAGCCCCAGCATTTT. The chain joins TRBV19 to TRBJ1-5; weak D call: TRBD1 (5 bases). Per germline, CDR1 LNHDA and CDR2 SQIVND (reference sequence). Trimming pared 3 bases from V and 3 bases from J, leaving 15 bases between. This CDR3 has 16 residues.

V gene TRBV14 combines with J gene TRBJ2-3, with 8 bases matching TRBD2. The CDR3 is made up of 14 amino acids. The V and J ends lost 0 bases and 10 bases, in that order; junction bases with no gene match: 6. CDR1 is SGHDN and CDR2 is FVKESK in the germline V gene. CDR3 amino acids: CASSQEAGSGAQYF. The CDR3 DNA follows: TGTGCCAGCAGCCAAGAGGCGGGTAGCGGGGCGCAGTATTTT.

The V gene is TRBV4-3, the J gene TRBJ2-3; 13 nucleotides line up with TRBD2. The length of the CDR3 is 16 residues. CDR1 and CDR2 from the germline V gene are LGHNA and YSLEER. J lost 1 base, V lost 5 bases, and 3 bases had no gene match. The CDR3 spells CASSAGLAGRTDTQYF. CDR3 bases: TGCGCCAGCAGCGCGGGACTAGCGGGGCGCACAGATACGCAGTATTTT.